This T cell receptor beta chain was recovered during a study of blood T cell repertoires in COVID-19. As for the study in general: PBMCs, B-cell-depleted T cells, or T cells were the source of the cDNA or gDNA that made up the material.

In the study's own analysis: Counts of nucleated cells, estimated from reference gene primer amplification, were obtained. Measured with immunoSEQ multiplex PCR; TCRdb has only the in-frame clones, and not every one. That table supplies the V and J calls and clone size; D and trimming were determined from the DNA. The sample records about 88,000 clones, over 90% being singletons. Germline V CDR1 and CDR2: SGHVS, FQNEAQ. Trimming removed 5 bases at V and 5 bases at J, with 10 bases between. This CDR3 has 13 amino acids. The sequenced sample consisted of peripheral blood. The sequence was obtained from a man in his 60s with acute or convalescent COVID-19. This rearrangement joins TRBV7-8 to TRBJ1-5; D ambiguous. The CDR3 region is CASSPTEYQPQHF. For the CDR3, the DNA is TGTGCCAGCAGCCCAACTGAGTATCAGCCCCAGCATTTT.